One sample yielded the 14 T cell receptor beta chains listed below, sequenced in a study of T cell responses to AZD1222 COVID-19 vaccine. Assay: immunoSEQ multiplex PCR; the TCRdb copy retains only in-frame clones and omits some. The sample contains about 55,000 clones, 89% of which appear only once. The sample was peripheral blood, taken on day 0 of AZD1222 vaccination. Receptor source: an adult in good health.

The V call is TRBV28, the J call TRBJ2-4; D unresolved. Trimming cost V 2 bases and J 0 bases, with 5 bases left between them. There are 14 residues in the CDR3. In germline, CDR1 is MDHEN, CDR2 SYDVKM. For the CDR3, the DNA is TGTGCCAGCAGTTTAGGTTTAGCCAAAAACATTCAGTACTTC. Its protein product is CASSLGLAKNIQYF.

The chain combines TRBV5-8 with TRBJ1-1; D remains unclear. Germline lookup yields CDR1 SGHTS and CDR2 YDEGEE. The CDR3 covers 14 residues. V lost 1 base, J lost 4 bases, and 11 bases lay in between. CDR3 DNA: TGTGCCAGCAGCTTGCGGGATCCGAGCACTGAAGCTTTCTTT. It translates to CASSLRDPSTEAFF.

This chain connects TRBV6-5 to TRBJ1-2; 8 nucleotides line up with TRBD1. The CDR3 covers 15 residues. The germline CDR1 and CDR2 sequences are MNHEY and SVGAGI. Losses at the gene ends were 7 bases for V and 4 bases for J; bases not matched to a gene: 11. CDR3: CASMGQAEGGYGYTF. The DNA for the CDR3 is TGTGCCAGCATGGGACAGGCGGAGGGGGGCTATGGCTACACCTTC.

CDR3 residues: CASAVTRGEQYF. The DNA for the CDR3 is TGTGCCTCAGCAGTAACCCGAGGCGAGCAGTACTTC. V and J are TRBV6-5 and TRBJ2-7; D is uncertain. This CDR3 is 12 amino acids long. Trimming pared 11 bases from V and 6 bases from J, leaving 17 bases between. Per the germline V gene, CDR1 is MNHEY and CDR2 is SVGAGI.

The gene calls are TRBV7-3 and TRBJ2-7; a weak D match, TRBD2 (5 bases). CDR3 length equals 15 residues. Trimming shortened V by 1 base and J by 7 bases, and 17 bases separated the two germline ends. Germline V CDR1 and CDR2: SGHTA, FQGTGA. In DNA, the CDR3 is TGTGCCAGCAGCTTAAACTCTGGTGGCCGGGGAGAGCAGTACTTC. Its translation is CASSLNSGGRGEQYF.

The CDR3 spells CASSSDGRLYEQYF. For the CDR3, the DNA is TGCGCCAGCAGCTCGGACGGAAGGCTCTACGAGCAGTACTTC. The chain uses TRBV5-1 and TRBJ2-7; D ambiguous. The CDR3 has 14 amino acids. The ends were cut back, 3 bases at V and 3 bases at J, with 13 bases in the middle. The germline V gene has CDR1 SGHRS and CDR2 YFSETQ.

Only a few counts were recorded for this clone. This chain connects TRBV27 to TRBJ2-2; D is uncertain. Germline V CDR1 and CDR2: MNHEY, SMNVEV (reference sequence). V lost 1 base and J lost 0, with 9 bases in between. The CDR3 is made up of 16 amino acids. The CDR3 DNA is TGTGCCAGCAGTTTATACGACGGAACGAACACCGGGGAGCTGTTTTTT. Amino acid sequence: CASSLYDGTNTGELFF.

The V gene is TRBV25-1, the J gene TRBJ2-1; 9 nucleotides align to TRBD2. The CDR3 has 15 residues. V lost 4 bases and J lost 10; bases outside the gene matches: 11. CDR1 and CDR2 from the germline V gene are MGHDK and SYGVNS. CDR3 region: CASSASSGKFGEQFF. The CDR3 coding sequence is TGTGCCAGCAGTGCCTCTAGCGGGAAGTTCGGCGAGCAGTTCTTC. Complete variable domain (other parts from reference TRBV25-1 and TRBJ2-1): EADIYQTPRYLVIGTGKKITLECSQTMGHDKMYWYQQDPGMELHLIHYSYGVNSTEKGDLSSESTVSRIRTEHFPLTLESARPSHTSQYLCASSASSGKFGEQFFGPGTRLTVL.

This clone appeared a single time. V usage is TRBV7-8 and J usage is TRBJ1-4; D gene unclear. This CDR3 has 14 amino acids. V lost 5 bases to trimming and J lost 7 bases, with 14 bases between them. The germline gives CDR1 SGHVS, CDR2 FQNEAQ. The CDR3 loop reads CASSTPTSGEKLFF. CDR3 in DNA: TGTGCCAGCAGCACGCCCACTAGCGGTGAAAAACTGTTTTTT.

The chain combines TRBV6-5 with TRBJ2-1; no reliable D call. The CDR3 has 15 amino acids. The germline CDR1 and CDR2 sequences are MNHEY and SVGAGI. The germline V and J ends were trimmed by 7 bases and 0 bases, with 13 bases remaining between them. The DNA of the CDR3 is TGTGCCAGCACTCAGGAGAGTTACTCCTACAATGAGCAGTTCTTC. Its protein product is CASTQESYSYNEQFF.

The chain combines TRBV9 with TRBJ2-1; either TRBD1 or TRBD2 may supply D (5 bases each). Trimming removed 2 bases from V and 4 bases from J, with 13 bases in between. Germline loops: CDR1 SGDLS, CDR2 YYNGEE. The length of the CDR3 is 15 residues. The chain's CDR3 is CASSVWEKGYNEQFF. The DNA for the CDR3 is TGTGCCAGCAGCGTGTGGGAGAAGGGGTACAATGAGCAGTTCTTC.

The chain recombines TRBV21-1 with TRBJ1-6. TRBV21-1 is deemed a pseudogene. The CDR3 has 14 residues. CDR3 in amino acids: CASSKVPRNSPLHF. The CDR3 nucleotides are TGTGCCAGCAGCAAAGTCCCTCGAAATTCACCCCTCCACTTT.

The chain carries TRBV5-4 and TRBJ2-1, with 8 bases fitting TRBD1. The CDR3 extends over 15 amino acids. V was clipped by 7 bases and J by 1 base; unmatched bases: 7. Germline loops: CDR1 SGHNT, CDR2 YYREEE (reference sequence). CDR3: CASLQGTGSYNEQFF. The CDR3, as DNA: TGTGCCAGCCTTCAGGGGACAGGTTCCTACAATGAGCAGTTCTTC.

The chain uses TRBV6-5 and TRBJ2-2; D is undetermined. Germline values: CDR1 MNHEY, CDR2 SVGAGI. The CDR3 sequence is 14 residues long. Trimming shortened V by 6 bases and J by 6 bases, and 14 bases separated the two germline ends. In DNA form, the CDR3 reads TGTGCCAGCAGACCCGACCTGGGCGCCGGGGAGCTGTTTTTT. Residues: CASRPDLGAGELFF.